The 16 T cell receptor beta chains presented below share a single source sample, sequenced in a study of shared clonotypes between healthy human individuals. The method was immunoSEQ multiplex PCR; TCRdb's version includes in-frame clones alone and lacks a portion of them. There are hundreds of thousands of clones in the sample; around 77% occur only once, and around 11% lies in the top ten. The sequenced sample was PBMCs. The source of these receptors is a middle-aged woman in good health. Some clones in this sample may be carry-over from other donors' samples.

The chain carries TRBV28 and TRBJ2-7; possibly TRBD1 or TRBD2 for D (5 bases each). The germline V gene has CDR1 MDHEN and CDR2 SYDVKM. The CDR3 is 12 amino acids. V was cut by 10 bases and J by 6 bases, with 16 bases left in between. Written as DNA, the CDR3 is TGTGCCACCCGGGTCTCAGGGAGCGAGCAGTACTTC. Encoded protein: CATRVSGSEQYF.

This clone was seen many times. The V gene is TRBV2, the J gene TRBJ1-5; D ambiguous. V shed 5 bases and J shed 0 bases, with 5 bases lying between them. The CDR3 totals 13 residues. CDR1 is SNHLY, CDR2 FYNNEI, per germline. Written as DNA, the CDR3 is TGTGCCAGCAGTTTACATAGCAATCAGCCCCAGCATTTT. The encoded protein is CASSLHSNQPQHF.

As concerns this clone: One base separates it from a far larger clone, so it is likely a read error. J is TRBJ1-4 and V is TRBV29-1; D remains ambiguous. Germline V gene sequence: CDR1 SQVTM, CDR2 ANQGSEA. This CDR3 is built from 13 residues. The chain's CDR3 is CSVRKSPNEKLSF. As DNA, the CDR3 is TGCAGCGTCCGAAAGTCTCCGAATGAAAAACTGTCTTTT.

The chain carries TRBV7-6 and TRBJ2-1; TRBD1 aligns across 10 bases. This CDR3 is 13 amino acids long. CDR1 and CDR2 from the germline V gene are SGHVS and FNYEAQ. V was pared by 8 bases and J by 6 bases, with 4 bases of the junction left unmatched. DNA of the CDR3: TGTGCCAGCGGCTGGACAGGGGGCAATGAGCAGTTCTTC. It is translated as CASGWTGGNEQFF.

Concerning this clone: At one boundary the junction diverges from the germline segment, which might be a read error. The V call is TRBV5-5, the J call TRBJ2-7; 10 nucleotides agree with TRBD1. Germline lookup yields CDR1 SGHKS and CDR2 YYEKEE (reference sequence). This CDR3 region has 15 residues. The DNA of the CDR3 is TGTGCCAGCAGGTTGGGACAGGGGATCTCCTACGAGCAGTACTTC. Translating it yields CASRLGQGISYEQYF.

The chain has TRBV27 and TRBJ2-1; D gene uncertain. Between the trimmed V and J ends, which lost 5 bases and 3 bases, there was a span of 11 bases. The CDR3 contains 14 residues. Germline CDR1 reads MNHEY; CDR2 reads SMNVEV (reference sequence). The CDR3 reads CASSPGRFYNEQFF. DNA of the CDR3: TGTGCCAGCAGTCCGGGCAGATTCTACAATGAGCAGTTCTTC.

The chain carries TRBV7-9 and TRBJ1-1; 8 nucleotides agree with TRBD1. Germline CDR1 SEHNR, CDR2 FQNEAQ (reference sequence). V dropped 3 bases and J dropped 3; count of bases not matched to a gene: 9. The CDR3 runs 16 residues. In DNA form, the CDR3 reads TGTGCCAGCAGCTTCGACAGGGGCGCTGGGTACACTGAAGCTTTCTTT. This sequence encodes CASSFDRGAGYTEAFF.

V is TRBV11-1 and J is TRBJ2-1, with 9 bases matching TRBD1. With V trimmed by 5 bases and J by 7 bases, 9 bases remained unmatched. Germline V CDR1 and CDR2: SGHAT, FQDESV (reference sequence). CDR3 length equals 15 residues. The DNA of the CDR3 is TGTGCCAGCAGCAGGACAGGGGAAGGGAGAAATGAGCAGTTCTTC. It translates to CASSRTGEGRNEQFF.

There are a few counts of this clone. The chain links TRBV5-1 to TRBJ2-7; 10 nucleotides match TRBD2. CDR1 and CDR2 (germline): SGHRS, YFSETQ. The CDR3 runs to 15 residues. The V gene end was trimmed by 3 bases and the J gene end by 4 bases; junction bases not matched to a gene: 7. CDR3 nucleotide sequence: TGCGCCAGCAGCTGGAGAGCGGGAGGGCCTTACGAGCAGTACTTC. It translates to CASSWRAGGPYEQYF.

The chain links TRBV7-3 to TRBJ2-7; 12 nucleotides match TRBD2. The V gene's germline CDR1 is SGHTA and CDR2 FQGTGA. CDR3 length: 15 amino acids. V lost 4 bases, J lost 3 bases, and 4 bases stayed unmatched. The CDR3, as DNA: TGTGCCAGCAGCTCGGGACTAGCGGGTCGCTACGAGCAGTACTTC. It is translated as CASSSGLAGRYEQYF. Complete variable domain (other parts from reference TRBV7-3 and TRBJ2-7): GAGVSQTPSNKVTEKGKYVELRCDPISGHTALYWYRQSLGQGPEFLIYFQGTGAADDSGLPNDRFFAVRPEGSVSTLKIQRTERGDSAVYLCASSSGLAGRYEQYFGPGTRLTVT.

The J gene is TRBJ2-1, the V gene TRBV5-1, with TRBD2 matching over 12 bases. Germline CDR1 SGHRS, CDR2 YFSETQ. The CDR3 is 14 residues long. Trimming removed 4 bases from V and 8 bases from J; junction bases left unmatched: 4. CDR3 residues: CASSPGTSGHEQFF. DNA for the CDR3: TGCGCCAGCAGCCCCGGGACTAGCGGGCATGAGCAGTTCTTC.

The chain recombines TRBV28 with TRBJ2-2; unclear D gene. V shed 7 bases and J shed 1 base, with 7 bases lying between them. The CDR3 length is 13 residues. The germline gives CDR1 MDHEN, CDR2 SYDVKM. The CDR3: CASKGGNTGELFF. CDR3 sequence (DNA): TGTGCCAGCAAGGGCGGGAACACCGGGGAGCTGTTTTTT.

V and J are TRBV6-1 and TRBJ2-1; possibly TRBD2 for D (5 bases). The CDR3 consists of 14 residues. Germline loops: CDR1 MNHNS, CDR2 SASEGT. V was cut by 1 base and J by 8 bases, with 12 bases left in between. DNA for the CDR3: TGTGCCAGCAGTGAAGACGGGAATCTAGATGAGCAGTTCTTC. It encodes CASSEDGNLDEQFF.

This clone came up once. CDR3 nucleotides: TGTGCCAGCAGGATGCCCGGGGGTGGGGAGACCCAGTACTTC. This sequence encodes CASRMPGGGETQYF. This chain joins TRBV7-2 and TRBJ2-5; possible D gene TRBD2, 6 bases. This CDR3 contains 14 residues. The V gene lost 6 bases and the J gene lost 5 bases, with 16 bases spanning the gap. CDR1 and CDR2 (germline): SGHTA, FQGNSA.

In its sample, this clone was seen many times. J is TRBJ2-7 and V is TRBV19; the D call may be TRBD1 or TRBD2 (8 bases each). Germline V CDR1 and CDR2: LNHDA, SQIVND (reference sequence). The CDR3 is 15 residues long. The germline V and J ends were trimmed by 3 bases and 6 bases, with 18 bases remaining between them. CDR3 DNA sequence: TGTGCCAGTAGTATGCAGGGGGCGGGAGGCCGCGAGCAGTACTTC. As protein: CASSMQGAGGREQYF.

The gene calls are TRBV7-2 and TRBJ1-5; the D gene is possibly TRBD1 (6 bases). CDR3 length: 15 amino acids. Trimming stripped 5 bases from V and 2 bases from J, with 13 bases between. Germline V CDR1 and CDR2: SGHTA, FQGNSA. This CDR3 is CASSQQGLGNQPQHF. CDR3 DNA: TGTGCCAGCAGCCAACAGGGTTTGGGCAATCAGCCCCAGCATTTT.